This note documents a single TCR beta chain sequence. The antigen is undetermined. This sample was included in a study of CD8+ T cells in alopecia areata. The authors extracted RNA and reverse transcribed it into cDNA as the sequencing template. Clones were read by immunoSEQ multiplex PCR, and TCRdb kept only the in-frame ones, dropping some. The sample contains 60,000 to 65,000 clones, around 47% of which appear only once. CDR1 and CDR2 (germline): MGHDK, SYGVNS. The CDR3 runs to 15 residues. Trimming took off 2 bases at V and 3 bases at J, with 14 bases between the two ends. As part of sample collection, lesional scalp punch biopsies and peripheral blood were taken from alopecia areata patients. Study results and limitations: When scalp samples are sequenced, resident alphabeta T cells of normal skin are also captured.

Material: NKG2D-low CD8+ T cells sorted from blood. The V call is TRBV25-1, the J call TRBJ2-7; TRBD2 is a possible D gene (5 bases). This clonotype was obtained from a human donor with alopecia areata. CDR3 coding DNA: TGTGCCAGCAGTGAAACGGGCGCGAGGGACTACGAGCAGTACTTC. Translation gives CASSETGARDYEQYF.